This T cell receptor (beta chain) was obtained from a study of T cells in women clearing cervical HPV infection. Germline lookup yields CDR1 SGHRS and CDR2 YFSETQ. After removal of 4 bases from V and 2 bases from J, the junction contained 3 bases not matched to a gene. This CDR3 has 14 residues. TCRdb's table, derived via immunoSEQ multiplex PCR, lists solely in-frame clones and lacks some. The table lists over 15,000 clones. Remarks on this clone: The read gets to within 3 residues of the CDR3 end, and the germline J gene fills in the rest.

The sample was blood buffy coat. The clonotype comes from a woman between 18 and 70 years old with a cervical HPV16 infection that either progressed to CIN3+ or cleared (not recorded which). The chain joins TRBV5-1 to TRBJ2-5, with TRBD1 matching 9 bases. CDR3 DNA, as far as it was read: TGCGCCAGCAGCAACAGGGGGCGGCAAGAGACC. Encoded protein: CASSNRGRQET. The full CDR3 is CASSNRGRQETQYF. Looking up the rest from reference TRBV5-1 and TRBJ2-5 gives the full variable domain: KAGVTQTPRYLIKTRGQQVTLSCSPISGHRSVSWYQQTPGQGLQFLFEYFSETQRNKGNFPGRFSGRQFSNSRSEMNVSTLELGDSALYLCASSNRGRQETQYFGPGTRLLVL.